A selection of T cell receptor beta chains follows, all from one sample in a study of cytomegalovirus exposure and HLA in healthy donors. TCRdb's copy holds only in-frame clones and misses some; the assay was immunoSEQ multiplex PCR. This sample has around 180,000 clones, with approximately 84% found just once. Material for sequencing was PBMCs. Source of these receptors: a man younger than 35 in good health and CMV-seropositive. Each CDR3 is given with its conserved first and last residue. The order of the fields is CDR3 protein, CDR3 DNA, D gene, J gene, V gene. A D gene is named only where the DNA matches it firmly.

cdr3_aa: CASNPGDKGVMNEQFF
cdr3_nt: TGTGCCAGCAACCCGGGCGACAAGGGGGTCATGAATGAGCAGTTCTTC
d_call: -
j_call: TRBJ2-1
v_call: TRBV27

cdr3_aa: CASSPRTGGLNEQYF
cdr3_nt: TGTGCCAGCAGCCCGCGGACAGGGGGCTTAAACGAGCAGTACTTC
d_call: TRBD1
j_call: TRBJ2-7
v_call: TRBV9

cdr3_aa: CASSVGAGKNIQYF
cdr3_nt: TGTGCCAGCAGTGTGGGGGCAGGCAAAAACATTCAGTACTTC
d_call: -
j_call: TRBJ2-4
v_call: TRBV2

cdr3_aa: CASSSDRGSYEQYF
cdr3_nt: TGTGCCAGCAGTTCGGACAGGGGGTCATACGAGCAGTACTTC
d_call: TRBD1
j_call: TRBJ2-7
v_call: TRBV6-5

cdr3_aa: CASSRAGTYYNEQFF
cdr3_nt: TGTGCCAGCAGCCGAGCGGGGACATATTACAATGAGCAGTTCTTC
d_call: -
j_call: TRBJ2-1
v_call: TRBV7-9

cdr3_aa: CASSRLAGGVEQYF
cdr3_nt: TGTGCCAGCAGTCGACTAGCGGGAGGGGTCGAGCAGTACTTC
d_call: TRBD2
j_call: TRBJ2-7
v_call: TRBV6-6

cdr3_aa: CASSYGGRYNQPQHF
cdr3_nt: TGTGCCAGCAGTTACGGGGGCAGATACAATCAGCCCCAGCATTTT
d_call: -
j_call: TRBJ1-5
v_call: TRBV6-6

cdr3_aa: CASSSTGTGDYNEQFF
cdr3_nt: TGTGCCAGCAGCTCGACCGGGACAGGGGATTACAATGAGCAGTTCTTC
d_call: TRBD1
j_call: TRBJ2-1
v_call: TRBV7-2

cdr3_aa: CASRQGAGEQYF
cdr3_nt: TGTGCCAGTAGACAGGGGGCGGGGGAGCAGTACTTC
d_call: TRBD1
j_call: TRBJ2-7
v_call: TRBV19

cdr3_aa: CASSGGDRFYGYTF
cdr3_nt: TGTGCCAGCAGCGGCGGGGACAGGTTCTATGGCTACACCTTC
d_call: TRBD1
j_call: TRBJ1-2
v_call: TRBV9

cdr3_aa: CSAQGDSGPQHF
cdr3_nt: TGCAGCGCTCAAGGGGATTCTGGGCCCCAGCATTTT
d_call: -
j_call: TRBJ1-5
v_call: TRBV29-1

cdr3_aa: CASSELYGQGEAFF
cdr3_nt: TGTGCCAGCAGTGAACTTTATGGGCAGGGGGAAGCTTTCTTT
d_call: -
j_call: TRBJ1-1
v_call: TRBV25-1

cdr3_aa: CASSDSGGTGRGVQFF
cdr3_nt: TGTGCCAGCAGTGACTCGGGCGGAACGGGACGGGGGGTTCAGTTCTTC
d_call: TRBD2
j_call: TRBJ2-1
v_call: TRBV6-4

cdr3_aa: CSVVQGQLTGELFF
cdr3_nt: TGCAGCGTTGTACAGGGACAACTCACCGGGGAGCTGTTTTTT
d_call: -
j_call: TRBJ2-2
v_call: TRBV29-1

cdr3_aa: CSGVSAGWTDTQYF
cdr3_nt: TGCAGCGGGGTTTCGGCAGGGTGGACAGATACGCAGTATTTT
d_call: -
j_call: TRBJ2-3
v_call: TRBV29-1

cdr3_aa: CASSLTSSGRVYEQYF
cdr3_nt: TGTGCCAGCAGCTTAACGTCAAGCGGGAGGGTGTACGAGCAGTACTTC
d_call: TRBD2
j_call: TRBJ2-7
v_call: TRBV7-2